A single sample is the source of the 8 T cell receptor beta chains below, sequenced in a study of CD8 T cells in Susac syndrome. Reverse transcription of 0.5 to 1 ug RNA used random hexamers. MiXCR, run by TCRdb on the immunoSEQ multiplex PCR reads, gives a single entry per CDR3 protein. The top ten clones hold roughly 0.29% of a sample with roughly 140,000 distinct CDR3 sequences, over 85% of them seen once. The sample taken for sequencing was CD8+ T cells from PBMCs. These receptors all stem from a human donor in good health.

DNA for the CDR3: TGTGCCAGCAGCTTAATTCGTACGGGAAGCACAGATACGCAGTATTTT. Its translation is CASSLIRTGSTDTQYF. The chain carries TRBV7-9 and TRBJ2-3, with TRBD2 as a possible D gene (5 bases). The germline V gene encodes CDR1 SEHNR and CDR2 FQNEAQ (reference sequence). Trimming pared 2 bases from V and 0 bases from J, leaving 12 bases between. The CDR3 has 16 amino acids. Supplemented by reference TRBV7-9 and TRBJ2-3, the full variable domain reads DTGVSQNPRHKITKRGQNVTFRCDPISEHNRLYWYRQTLGQGPEFLTYFQNEAQLEKSRLLSDRFSAERPKGSFSTLEIQRTEQGDSAMYLCASSLIRTGSTDTQYFGPGTRLTVL.

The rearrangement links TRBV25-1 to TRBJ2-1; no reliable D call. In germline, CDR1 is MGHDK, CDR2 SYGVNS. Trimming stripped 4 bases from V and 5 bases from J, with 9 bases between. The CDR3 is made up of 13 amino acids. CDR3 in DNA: TGTGCCAGCAGTGTCCAGGCCGACAATGAGCAGTTCTTC. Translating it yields CASSVQADNEQFF.

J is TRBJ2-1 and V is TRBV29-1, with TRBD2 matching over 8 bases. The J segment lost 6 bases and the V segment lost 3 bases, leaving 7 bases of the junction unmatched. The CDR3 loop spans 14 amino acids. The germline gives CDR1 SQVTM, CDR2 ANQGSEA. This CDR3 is CSVEAYGGVNEQFF. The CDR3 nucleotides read TGCAGCGTTGAGGCTTACGGGGGGGTCAATGAGCAGTTCTTC.

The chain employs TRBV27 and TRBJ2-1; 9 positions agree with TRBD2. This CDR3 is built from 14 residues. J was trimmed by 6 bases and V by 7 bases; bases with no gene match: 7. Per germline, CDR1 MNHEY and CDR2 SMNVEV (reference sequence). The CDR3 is CASNQGLASNEQFF. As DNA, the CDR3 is TGTGCCAGCAACCAAGGACTAGCGAGCAATGAGCAGTTCTTC.

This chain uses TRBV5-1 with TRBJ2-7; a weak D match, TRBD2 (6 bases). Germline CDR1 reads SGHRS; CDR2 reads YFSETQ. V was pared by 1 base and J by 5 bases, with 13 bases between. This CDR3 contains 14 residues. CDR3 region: CASSLYGGSDEQYF. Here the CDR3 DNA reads TGCGCCAGCAGCTTGTATGGGGGGTCTGACGAGCAGTACTTC.

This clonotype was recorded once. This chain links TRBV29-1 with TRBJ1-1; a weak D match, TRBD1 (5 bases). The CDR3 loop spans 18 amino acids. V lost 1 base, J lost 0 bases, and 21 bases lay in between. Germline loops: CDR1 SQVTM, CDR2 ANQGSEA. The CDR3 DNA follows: TGCAGCGTTGAAGGCCCGGATACAAACATGGACATGAACACTGAAGCTTTCTTT. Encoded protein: CSVEGPDTNMDMNTEAFF. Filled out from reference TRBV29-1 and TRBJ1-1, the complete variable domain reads SAVISQKPSRDICQRGTSLTIQCQVDSQVTMMFWYRQQPGQSLTLIATANQGSEATYESGFVIDKFPISRPNLTFSTLTVSNMSPEDSSIYLCSVEGPDTNMDMNTEAFFGQGTRLTVV.

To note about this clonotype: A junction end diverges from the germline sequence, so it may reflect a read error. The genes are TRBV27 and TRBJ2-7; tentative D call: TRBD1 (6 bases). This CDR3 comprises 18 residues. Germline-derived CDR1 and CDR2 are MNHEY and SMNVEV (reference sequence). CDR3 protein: CASSLSNPGTPSSYEQYF. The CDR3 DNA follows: TGTGCCAGCAGTCTATCTAACCCCGGGACACCCAGCTCCTACGAGCAGTACTTC.

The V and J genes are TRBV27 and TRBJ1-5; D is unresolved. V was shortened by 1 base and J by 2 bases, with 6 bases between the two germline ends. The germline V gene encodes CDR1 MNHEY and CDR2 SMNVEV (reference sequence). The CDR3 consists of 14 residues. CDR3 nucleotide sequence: TGTGCCAGCAGTTTATGGCAAGGCAATCAGCCCCAGCATTTT. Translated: CASSLWQGNQPQHF.